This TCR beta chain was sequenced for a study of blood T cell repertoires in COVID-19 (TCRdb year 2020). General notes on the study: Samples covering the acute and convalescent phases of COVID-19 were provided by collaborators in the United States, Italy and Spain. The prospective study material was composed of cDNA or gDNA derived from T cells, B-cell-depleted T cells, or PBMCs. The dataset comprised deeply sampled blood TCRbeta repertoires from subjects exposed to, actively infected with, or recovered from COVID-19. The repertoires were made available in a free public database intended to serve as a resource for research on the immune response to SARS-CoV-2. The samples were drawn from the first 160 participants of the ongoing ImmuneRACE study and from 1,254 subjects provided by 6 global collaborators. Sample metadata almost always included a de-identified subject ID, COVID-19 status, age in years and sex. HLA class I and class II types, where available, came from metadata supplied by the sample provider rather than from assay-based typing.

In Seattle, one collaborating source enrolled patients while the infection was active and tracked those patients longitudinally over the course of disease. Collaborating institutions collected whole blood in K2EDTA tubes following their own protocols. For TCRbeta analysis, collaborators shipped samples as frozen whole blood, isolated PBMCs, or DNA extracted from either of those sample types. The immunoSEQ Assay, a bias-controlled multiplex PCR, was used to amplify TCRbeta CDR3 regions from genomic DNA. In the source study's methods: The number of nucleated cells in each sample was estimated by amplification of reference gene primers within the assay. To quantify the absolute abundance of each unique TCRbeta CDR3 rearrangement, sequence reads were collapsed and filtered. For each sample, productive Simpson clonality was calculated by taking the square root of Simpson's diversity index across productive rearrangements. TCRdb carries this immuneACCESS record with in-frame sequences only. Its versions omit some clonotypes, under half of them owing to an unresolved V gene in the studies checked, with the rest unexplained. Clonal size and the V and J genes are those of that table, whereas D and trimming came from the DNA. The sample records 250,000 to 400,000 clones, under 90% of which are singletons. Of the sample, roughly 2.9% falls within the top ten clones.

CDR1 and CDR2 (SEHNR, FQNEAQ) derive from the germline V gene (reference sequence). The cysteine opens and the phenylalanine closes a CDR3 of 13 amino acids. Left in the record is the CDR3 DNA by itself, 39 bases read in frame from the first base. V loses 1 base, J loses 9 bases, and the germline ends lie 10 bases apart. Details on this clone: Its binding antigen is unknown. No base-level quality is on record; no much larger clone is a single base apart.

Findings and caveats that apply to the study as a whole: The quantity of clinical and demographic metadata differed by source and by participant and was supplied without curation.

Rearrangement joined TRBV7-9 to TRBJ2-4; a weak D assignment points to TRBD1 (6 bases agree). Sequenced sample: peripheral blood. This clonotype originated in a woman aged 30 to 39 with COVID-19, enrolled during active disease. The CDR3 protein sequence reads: CASSLVGQSIQYF. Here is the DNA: TGTGCCAGCAGCTTAGTCGGACAGAGCATTCAGTACTTC.